This is a list of T cell receptor beta chains from one sample in a study of tumor-infiltrating lymphocytes in primary liver carcinoma. TCRdb re-analysed the multiplex PCR reads in MiXCR, keeping a single row per CDR3 protein. Here the sample spans hundreds of thousands of distinct CDR3 sequences, 50% to 70% being singletons. Sequencing used peripheral blood. Source of these receptors: a middle-aged man with primary liver carcinoma and hepatitis B virus infection. CDR3s include the opening cysteine and the closing phenylalanine or tryptophan. The D gene is left open where the match is weak. The size field is filled for only some rows; it gives once, few, many or a size class.

>TRBD2|TRBV7-9|TRBJ2-3|NA
TGTGCCAGCAGCTTAGCCCCACTAGCGGGAGGGCCAGATATGCAGTATTTT
CASSLAPLAGGPDMQYF
>TRBD1|TRBV7-9|TRBJ1-5|NA
TGTGCCAGCAGCTTAGATACAGGGGAGCAGCATTTT
CASSLDTGEQHF
>TRBD2|TRBV4-2|TRBJ2-2|NA
TGTGCCGGCAGCCAGTCCGGGACTAGCGGAGCCTTATTGCTGTTTTTT
CAGSQSGTSGALLLFF
>NA|TRBV28|TRBJ2-7|NA
TGTGCCAGCAGGGACTGGGTCTTTCGCGAGCAGTACTTC
CASRDWVFREQYF
>NA|TRBV7-9|TRBJ2-1|few
TGTGCCAGCAGCGCCACGGACGGGAGTAAAGATGAGCAGTTCTTC
CASSATDGSKDEQFF
>NA|TRBV28|TRBJ1-1|few
TGTGCCAGCACGGGGGGGTTTCATATGAACACTGAAGCTTTCTTT
CASTGGFHMNTEAFF
>TRBD1|TRBV5-1|TRBJ1-2|NA
TGCGCCAGCAGCCCGGGGACAGCCACTGGGGAGAGTGGCTACACCTTC
CASSPGTATGESGYTF
>NA|TRBV11-1|TRBJ2-1|NA
TGTGCCAACAGCTCACCTAGGGGCGGTGAACAGTTCTTC
CANSSPRGGEQFF
>NA|TRBV30|TRBJ1-2|NA
TGTGCCTGGAGTGTACGGGACGGGGCTTCTGGCTACACCTTC
CAWSVRDGASGYTF
>NA|TRBV28|TRBJ1-3|few
TGTGCCAGCGGGACATCTTCCTCTGGAAACACCATATATTTT
CASGTSSSGNTIYF
>NA|TRBV11-2|TRBJ1-3|NA
TGTGCCAGCATCCGGGGACGGATCTCCCCTGGAAACACCATATATTTT
CASIRGRISPGNTIYF
>NA|TRBV4-3|TRBJ2-1|few
TGTGCCAGCAGCCAAGATTATGGCGGCGGGGCACACAATGTGCAGTTCTTC
CASSQDYGGGAHNVQFF
>TRBD1|TRBV5-5|TRBJ2-7|NA
TGTGCCAGCAGCTTGACAGGGGGGCTCACCTCCTACGAGCAGTACTTC
CASSLTGGLTSYEQYF
>NA|TRBV4-1|TRBJ2-5|NA
TGCGCCAGCAGCCCCCGGGCCTCAGGAGAGACCCAGTACTTC
CASSPRASGETQYF
>NA|TRBV7-9|TRBJ2-1|NA
TGTGCCAGCAGCTATCGCAGCCCGCAGTTCTTC
CASSYRSPQFF
>NA|TRBV4-2|TRBJ2-2|once
TGTGCCAGCAGCCAAGATATCCAGGAGGCGGGAAACACCGGGGAGCTGTTTTTT
CASSQDIQEAGNTGELFF
>TRBD2|TRBV5-1|TRBJ2-5|NA
TGCGCCAGCAGCTTGGTGCCTAGCGGCCAAGAGACCCAGTACTTC
CASSLVPSGQETQYF
>NA|TRBV6-2/TRBV6-3|TRBJ2-7|NA
TGTGCCAGCAGTTACAACAACGAGCAGTACTTC
CASSYNNEQYF
>TRBD2|TRBV7-9|TRBJ2-7|NA
TGTGCCAGCAGCCGCGAGGGTAGCGGGCTCTACGAGCAGTACTTC
CASSREGSGLYEQYF
>TRBD1|TRBV11-3|TRBJ2-7|NA
TGTGCCAACAGCCCTAGGGACAGTTCCTACGAGCAGTACTTC
CANSPRDSSYEQYF
>TRBD2|TRBV7-9|TRBJ2-2|many
TGTGCCAGCAGCCATAGGACTAGCGGGAGGACCGGGGAGCTGTTTTTT
CASSHRTSGRTGELFF
>NA|TRBV29-1|TRBJ2-1|many
TGCAGCGTTTCTTCAGGGTTCTACAATGAGCAGTTCTTC
CSVSSGFYNEQFF
>NA|TRBV6-6|TRBJ1-5|once
NA
CASSFVVGGGNQPQHF
>TRBD1|TRBV7-2|TRBJ2-1|NA
TGTGCCAGCAGCTGGACGGACAGGGGGTTCAATGAGCAGTTCTTC
CASSWTDRGFNEQFF
>NA|TRBV30|TRBJ1-1|once
TGTGCCTTGCAAGGCACTGAAGCTTTCTTT
CALQGTEAFF
>TRBD1|TRBV28|TRBJ2-7|NA
TGTGCCAGCAGTTTTCGGTGGGGGACAGGGGGCAGGGAGCAGTACTTC
CASSFRWGTGGREQYF
>TRBD1|TRBV5-4|TRBJ2-3|NA
TGTGCCAGCAGCGCTGAACAGGGACAGGGGTCAGATACGCAGTATTTT
CASSAEQGQGSDTQYF
>NA|TRBV5-1|TRBJ1-4|many
TGCGCCAGCAGAATAGGGGGAGCCCGGGATCGGAGCGCAAAACTGTTTTTT
CASRIGGARDRSAKLFF
>NA|TRBV29-1|TRBJ2-7|NA
TGCAGCGCTAGAGTCGGACTATCAAAGGACTACGAGCAGTACTTT
CSARVGLSKDYEQYF
>NA|TRBV10-3|TRBJ1-4|NA
TGTGCCTCACGGGGGCTTAATAATGGAAAACTGTTTTTC
CASRGLNNGKLFF
>NA|TRBV4-2|TRBJ1-2|NA
TGTGCCAGCAGCCAAGAAATGCAATTCCATCTCTATGGCTACACCTTC
CASSQEMQFHLYGYTF
>NA|TRBV6-5|TRBJ1-1|once
TGTGCCAGCAGTTATTTCGGGGGCGACATCACTGAGGCTTTCTTT
CASSYFGGDITEAFF
>TRBD2|TRBV28|TRBJ2-7|NA
TGTGCCAGCAGTTTAGGAGCTAGCGGACACGAGCAGTACTTC
CASSLGASGHEQYF
>NA|TRBV7-8|TRBJ2-5|NA
TGTGTCAGTAGCCCATGGGAGACCCAGTACTTC
CVSSPWETQYF
>NA|TRBV4-3|TRBJ2-5|NA
TGCGCCAGTGGCCAAGTCCTAATGGCGGCCCAGTACTTC
CASGQVLMAAQYF
>NA|TRBV18|TRBJ1-1|NA
TGTGCCAGCTCACCACGTTGGAGCGGGGGTCGGGACACTGAAGCTTTCTTT
CASSPRWSGGRDTEAFF
>NA|TRBV6-6|TRBJ1-6|many
TGTGCCAGCAGGAAATTTAGGGATAATTCACCCCTCCACTTT
CASRKFRDNSPLHF
>NA|TRBV5-4|TRBJ2-6|NA
TGTGCCAGCAGCTTGACGCGCAGTCCTGGGGCCAACGTCCTGACTTTC
CASSLTRSPGANVLTF
>TRBD2|TRBV5-1|TRBJ2-4|NA
TGCGCCAGCAGCTTGCCCTGGGAGGGCATTCAGTACTTC
CASSLPWEGIQYF
>NA|TRBV4-1|TRBJ1-1|NA
TGCCCCAGCAGCCCCCCAGATGGTGCTGAAGCTTTCTTT
CPSSPPDGAEAFF